The 2 T cell receptor beta chains in this list originate from one sample, sequenced in a study of T cell repertoires in cytomegalovirus infection. These receptors are not linked to any known antigen. From the reads, TCRdb called clonotypes with MiXCR, one entry per CDR3 protein. This table has 640,000 or so distinct CDR3 sequences, around a third appearing once. The sample consisted of cultured PBMCs, taken from culture after CMV antigen stimulation. These receptors were taken from a human donor in good health (CMV status not recorded). Some clones in this sample may be carry-over from other donors' samples.

The chain employs TRBV11-2 and TRBJ2-7, with D maybe TRBD1 (7 bases). The CDR3 runs 14 residues. The V gene's germline CDR1 is SGHAT and CDR2 FQNNGV. The V gene lost 5 bases and the J gene lost 7 bases, with 18 bases spanning the gap. This chain's CDR3 is CASSPRGTAREQYF. CDR3 DNA sequence: TGTGCCAGCAGCCCCCGGGGGACAGCACGGGAGCAGTACTTC. The whole variable domain, filled in from reference TRBV11-2 and TRBJ2-7, reads EAGVAQSPRYKIIEKRQSVAFWCNPISGHATLYWYQQILGQGPKLLIQFQNNGVVDDSQLPKDRFSAERLKGVDSTLKIQPAKLEDSAVYLCASSPRGTAREQYFGPGTRLTVT.

This clonotype was seen more than once but under ten times. The chain is built from TRBV10-3 and TRBJ2-5, with 13 bases fitting TRBD2. Germline V gives CDR1 ENHRY, CDR2 SYGVKD. The CDR3 runs 16 residues. V trimming: 6 bases; J trimming: 2 bases; junction bases outside the gene matches: 6. The chain's CDR3 is CAIRGLAGARQETQYF. The DNA for the CDR3 is TGTGCCATCAGAGGACTAGCGGGGGCGCGACAAGAGACCCAGTACTTC.